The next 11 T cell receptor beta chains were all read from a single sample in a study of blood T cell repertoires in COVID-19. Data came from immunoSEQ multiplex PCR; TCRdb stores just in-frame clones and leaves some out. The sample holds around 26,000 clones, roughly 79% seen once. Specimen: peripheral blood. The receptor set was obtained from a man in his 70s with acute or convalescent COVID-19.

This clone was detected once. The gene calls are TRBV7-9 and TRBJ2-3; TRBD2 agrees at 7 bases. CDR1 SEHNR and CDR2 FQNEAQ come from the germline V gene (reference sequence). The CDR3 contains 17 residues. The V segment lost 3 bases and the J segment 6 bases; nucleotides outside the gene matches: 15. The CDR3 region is CASSFTSASPGGDTQYF. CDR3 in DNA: TGTGCCAGCAGCTTTACTAGCGCTTCCCCCGGAGGGGATACGCAGTATTTT.

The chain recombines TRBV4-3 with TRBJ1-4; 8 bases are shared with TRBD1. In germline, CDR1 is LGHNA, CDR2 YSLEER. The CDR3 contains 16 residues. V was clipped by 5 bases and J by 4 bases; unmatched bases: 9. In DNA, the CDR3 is TGCGCCAGCAGCTCCCAGTATGGGACAGGTAATGAAAAACTGTTTTTT. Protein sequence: CASSSQYGTGNEKLFF.

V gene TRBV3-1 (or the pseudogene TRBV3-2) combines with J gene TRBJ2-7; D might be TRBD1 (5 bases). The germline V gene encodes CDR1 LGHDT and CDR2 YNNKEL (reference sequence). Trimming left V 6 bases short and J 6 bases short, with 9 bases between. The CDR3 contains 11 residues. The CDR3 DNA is TGTGCCAGCAGATCTAGGGGCGAGCAGTACTTC. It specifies CASRSRGEQYF.

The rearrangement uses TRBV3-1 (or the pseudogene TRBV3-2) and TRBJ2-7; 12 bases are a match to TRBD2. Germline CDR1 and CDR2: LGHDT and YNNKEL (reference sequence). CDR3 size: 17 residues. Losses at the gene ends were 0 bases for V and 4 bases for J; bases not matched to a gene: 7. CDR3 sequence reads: CASSQELGLAGQYEQYF. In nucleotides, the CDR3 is TGTGCCAGCAGCCAAGAACTAGGACTAGCGGGACAATACGAGCAGTACTTC.

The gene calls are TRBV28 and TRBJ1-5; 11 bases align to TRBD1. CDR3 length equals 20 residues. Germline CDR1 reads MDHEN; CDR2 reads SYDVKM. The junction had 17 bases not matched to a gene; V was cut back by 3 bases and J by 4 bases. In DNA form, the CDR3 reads TGTGCCAGCAGTTTTGGGTTGTGGGGCAGGGACAGGGGGGATAATCAGCCCCAGCATTTT. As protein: CASSFGLWGRDRGDNQPQHF.

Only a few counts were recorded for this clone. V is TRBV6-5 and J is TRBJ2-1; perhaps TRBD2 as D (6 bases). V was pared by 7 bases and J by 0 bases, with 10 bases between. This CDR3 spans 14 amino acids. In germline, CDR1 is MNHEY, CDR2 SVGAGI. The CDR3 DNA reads TGTGCCAGCACCCGGGGGATCTCCTACAATGAGCAGTTCTTC. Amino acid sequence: CASTRGISYNEQFF.

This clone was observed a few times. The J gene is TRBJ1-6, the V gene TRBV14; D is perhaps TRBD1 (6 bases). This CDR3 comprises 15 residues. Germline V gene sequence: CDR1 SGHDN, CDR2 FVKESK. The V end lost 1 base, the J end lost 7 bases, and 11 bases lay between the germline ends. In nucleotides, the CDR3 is TGTGCCAGCAGCCAAGGTCAGGGGCAGAATTCACCCCTCCACTTT. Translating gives CASSQGQGQNSPLHF.

In DNA, the CDR3 is TGTGCCAGCAGCTTAGGGTCTCAGGGAAAGGGTAGCAATCAGCCCCAGCATTTT. Encoded protein: CASSLGSQGKGSNQPQHF. The genes are TRBV7-4 and TRBJ1-5; D might be TRBD1 (5 bases). CDR3 length: 18 amino acids. V lost 1 base and J 0 bases, leaving 16 bases between the germline ends. CDR1 SGHVT and CDR2 SQSDAQ come from the germline V gene.

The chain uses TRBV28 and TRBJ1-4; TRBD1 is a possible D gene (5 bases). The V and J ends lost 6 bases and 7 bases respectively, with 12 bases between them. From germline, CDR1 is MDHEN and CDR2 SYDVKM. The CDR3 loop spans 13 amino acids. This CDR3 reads CASRQDNTEKLFF. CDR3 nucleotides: TGTGCCAGCAGGCAGGACAATACTGAAAAACTGTTTTTT.

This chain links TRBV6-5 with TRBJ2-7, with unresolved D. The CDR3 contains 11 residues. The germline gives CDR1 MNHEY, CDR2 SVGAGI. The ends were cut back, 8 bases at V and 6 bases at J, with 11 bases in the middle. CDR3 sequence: CASSGLTEQYF. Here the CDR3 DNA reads TGTGCCAGCTCAGGTTTAACCGAGCAGTACTTC.

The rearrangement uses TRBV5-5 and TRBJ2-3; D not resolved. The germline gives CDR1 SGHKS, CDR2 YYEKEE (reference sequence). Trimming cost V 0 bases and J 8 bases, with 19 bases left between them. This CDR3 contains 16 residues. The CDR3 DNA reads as TGTGCCAGCAGCTTGGCCCAGGCCGCTTATCTCGTTACGCAGTATTTT. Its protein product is CASSLAQAAYLVTQYF.